This TCR beta chain was captured by sequencing in a study of T cells in Graves' hyperthyroidism and ophthalmopathy. Amplified TCR beta CDR3 regions derived from RNA transcripts. The HTBI primer set was used in a first-round RT-PCR of the TCR CDR3. Via MiXCR, TCRdb re-called the multiplex PCR reads, giving one row per CDR3 protein. The sample includes 500,000 or so distinct CDR3 sequences, about 16% of them seen just once. General study results and limits: Stable hyperthyroidism and ophthalmopathy were separated using 13 V-J signatures.

V was clipped by 1 base and J by 8 bases, with 12 bases between them. Germline V gives CDR1 SGHTA, CDR2 FQGNSA. The CDR3 length is 14 residues. A remark on this clonotype: Its matching antigen is unknown.

The sample comprised blood. J is TRBJ2-4 and V is TRBV7-2, with D possibly called TRBD1 or TRBD2 (5 bases each). The TCR originated in a woman in her 30s with Graves' ophthalmopathy. As DNA, the CDR3 is TGTGCCAGCAGCTTAGGGGGCGGGCAGGACATTCAGTACTTC. Amino acids: CASSLGGGQDIQYF.